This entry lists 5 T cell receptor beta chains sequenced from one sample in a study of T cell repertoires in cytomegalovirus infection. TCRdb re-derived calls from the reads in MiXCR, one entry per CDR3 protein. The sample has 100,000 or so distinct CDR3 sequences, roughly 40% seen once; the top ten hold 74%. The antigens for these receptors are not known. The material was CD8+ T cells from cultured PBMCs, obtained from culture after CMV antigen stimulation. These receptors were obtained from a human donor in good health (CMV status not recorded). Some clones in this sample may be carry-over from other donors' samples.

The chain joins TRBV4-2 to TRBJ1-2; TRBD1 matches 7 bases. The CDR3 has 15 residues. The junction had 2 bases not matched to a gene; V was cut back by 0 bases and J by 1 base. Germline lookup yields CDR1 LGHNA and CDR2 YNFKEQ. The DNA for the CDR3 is TGTGCCAGCAGCCAAGAGACAGGGATTAACTATGGCTACACCTTC. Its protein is CASSQETGINYGYTF.

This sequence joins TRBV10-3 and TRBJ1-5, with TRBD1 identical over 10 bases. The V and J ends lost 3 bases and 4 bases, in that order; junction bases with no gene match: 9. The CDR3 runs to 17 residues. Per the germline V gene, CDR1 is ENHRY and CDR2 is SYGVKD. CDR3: CAISDEGQGPANQPQHF. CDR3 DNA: TGTGCCATCAGTGATGAGGGACAGGGGCCTGCAAATCAGCCCCAGCATTTT.

The CDR3 DNA sequence: TGTGCCAGCAGTTTATTACAGGGCTACAATGAGCAGTTCTTC. This translates into CASSLLQGYNEQFF. J is TRBJ2-1 and V is TRBV28, with a possible D match to TRBD1 (6 bases). Germline values: CDR1 MDHEN, CDR2 SYDVKM. The CDR3 length is 14 residues. V was trimmed by 1 base and J by 3 bases, leaving 7 bases between them.

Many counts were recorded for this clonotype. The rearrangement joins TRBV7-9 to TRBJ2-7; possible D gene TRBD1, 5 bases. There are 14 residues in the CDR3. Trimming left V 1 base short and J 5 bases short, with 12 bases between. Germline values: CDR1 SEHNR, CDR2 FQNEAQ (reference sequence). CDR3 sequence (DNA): TGTGCCAGCAGCTTAGTCTCAGGGTGGCACGAGCAGTACTTC. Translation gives CASSLVSGWHEQYF.

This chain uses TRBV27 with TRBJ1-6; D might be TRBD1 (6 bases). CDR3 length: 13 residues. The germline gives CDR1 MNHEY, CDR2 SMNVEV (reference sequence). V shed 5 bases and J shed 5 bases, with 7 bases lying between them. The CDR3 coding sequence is TGTGCCAGCAGTACAGGGCATAATTCACCCCTCCACTTT. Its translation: CASSTGHNSPLHF.